Given below is one T cell receptor beta chain in context. What it recognizes is unknown. Germline values: CDR1 ENHRY, CDR2 SYGVKD. There are 15 residues in the CDR3. Trimming took off 0 bases at V and 6 bases at J, with 11 bases between the two ends. These data belong to a study of cytomegalovirus exposure and HLA in healthy donors. Study-wide findings and caveats: Cytomegalovirus-associated TCR beta chains were listed, numbering 164. With later analysis, a missense DCLRE1C variant became linked to TCR beta V- and J-gene trimming. Among donors in an Asian-associated ancestry cluster, a later analysis reportedly found fewer N-insertions than the roughly 610-donor mean. Many donors carried some public TCRs, although rarity characterized most TCR sequences.

The study ran its PCR with 60 Vbeta and 13 Jbeta primers. The method was immunoSEQ multiplex PCR; TCRdb's version includes in-frame clones alone and lacks a portion of them. The sample contains about 130,000 clones, roughly four fifths of which appear only once. The specimen sequenced was PBMCs. This TCR was sampled from a man aged 50 to 60 in good health and CMV-seronegative. V gene TRBV10-3 combines with J gene TRBJ1-4, with D unclear. Written as DNA, the CDR3 is TGTGCCATCAGTGAGTCGGACCAGAGGGATGAAAAACTGTTTTTT. It encodes CAISESDQRDEKLFF.